This is a list of T cell receptor beta chains from one sample in a study of T cell responses to AZD1222 COVID-19 vaccine. Data came from immunoSEQ multiplex PCR; TCRdb stores just in-frame clones and leaves some out. Of 74,000 or so clones listed, 80% to 90% were seen once; the top ten hold about 20%. The sample in question was peripheral blood, obtained on day 0 of AZD1222 vaccination. These receptors were obtained from an adult in good health. Each CDR3 is given with its conserved first and last residue. Each record gives: clone size, D gene, V gene, J gene, CDR3 DNA, CDR3 protein. D genes are given only for firm matches. Clone size appears in some rows only: once, few, many, or a class for an expanded clone.

once	TRBD2	TRBV14	TRBJ2-2	TGTGCCAGCAGCCCCCAAGCGGGACCCACCGGGGAGCTGTTTTTT	CASSPQAGPTGELFF
.	.	TRBV28	TRBJ1-6	TGTGCCGCTGCAGGGGTCCAAGGTTCACCCCTCCACTTT	CAAAGVQGSPLHF
.	.	TRBV6-5	TRBJ1-5	TGTGCCAGCAGTTACTCCTCGGGGCCCCAGCATTTT	CASSYSSGPQHF
.	.	TRBV15	TRBJ1-4	TGTGCCACCAGCAGAGATTCCGGTGGGAATGAAAAACTGTTTTTT	CATSRDSGGNEKLFF
.	TRBD1	TRBV5-1	TRBJ1-1	TGCGCCAGCAGCTTGCCGACAGGGACTGATGAAGCTTTCTTT	CASSLPTGTDEAFF
.	.	TRBV7-8	TRBJ1-5	TGTGCCAGCAGCCGCTTGGCGGCCAGCAATCAGCCCCAGCATTTT	CASSRLAASNQPQHF
.	TRBD2	TRBV19	TRBJ2-5	TGTGCCAGTAGTATAGCGCGCGGGGGTACGGAGACCCAGTACTTC	CASSIARGGTETQYF
.	TRBD2	TRBV5-1	TRBJ2-7	TGCGCCAGCAGCGGCTTCGGGGGGTCTGGCTACGAGCAGTACTTC	CASSGFGGSGYEQYF
.	.	TRBV16	TRBJ2-7	TGTGCCAGCAGCCGAGCTCCTTCCTACGAGCAGTACTTC	CASSRAPSYEQYF
.	.	TRBV24-1	TRBJ2-3	TGTGCCACCAGTGATTTGCCGAAATTGATGGGGAAAATCACAGATACGCAGTATTTT	CATSDLPKLMGKITDTQYF
.	TRBD1	TRBV27	TRBJ1-1	TGTGCCAGCAGTCCGCCCCCCCGGACAGGGGTGAACACTGAAGCTTTCTTT	CASSPPPRTGVNTEAFF
.	.	TRBV30	TRBJ2-7	TGTGCCTGGAGGGGTTCGGGGCAGCAGTACTTC	CAWRGSGQQYF
.	TRBD1	TRBV19	TRBJ2-1	TGTGCCAGTAGTCCAGACAGGGTCTACAATGAGCAGTTCTTC	CASSPDRVYNEQFF
.	TRBD2	TRBV19	TRBJ2-1	TGTGCCAGTAGCCTCCTAGCGGGCTCCTACAATGAGCAGTTCTTC	CASSLLAGSYNEQFF